A single sample is the source of the 14 T cell receptor beta chains below, sequenced in a study of spatial heterogeneity in lung cancer. MiXCR, applied by TCRdb to the 5' RACE reads, yields one record per CDR3 protein. Of 15,000 or so distinct CDR3 sequences in the sample, 4% to 5% were seen once. What these receptors recognize is not known. Study-wide points: It was found that expanded intratumoral alpha and beta TCR counts tracked tumor mutation counts.

This sample's time point: sample taken at primary tumor resection. Sequenced here: lung tumor tissue, sampled at surgery. The receptors derive from a female donor with early-stage non-small cell lung cancer.

This clonotype was seen at least ten times. Because the library targeted alpha chains, this beta chain is an off-target read whose size means little. The J gene is TRBJ2-1, the V gene TRBV3-1; D ambiguous. V gave up 0 bases and J gave up 15 bases, with 12 bases separating them. CDR3 length equals 12 residues. Germline V gene sequence: CDR1 LGHDT, CDR2 YNNKEL (reference sequence). The chain's CDR3 is CASSQDLRQRFF. The CDR3, as DNA: TGTGCCAGCAGCCAAGATCTTCGTCAGCGGTTCTTC.

This clonotype has at least ten counts. In a library made to pick up alpha chains, this beta chain is a stray read with a size that means little. The DNA for the CDR3 is TGTGCCAGCAGCTTTAGCGGGGGGGCGAAGGAGCAGTACTTC. Its translation is CASSFSGGAKEQYF. V usage is TRBV7-2 and J usage is TRBJ2-7; 11 positions agree with TRBD2. Germline V gene sequence: CDR1 SGHTA, CDR2 FQGNSA. The CDR3 is made up of 14 amino acids. Unmatched junction bases numbered 5, after V lost 3 bases and J lost 7 bases.

At least ten counts were recorded for this clonotype. This beta chain is a stray read from a library made for alpha chains; its abundance is not meaningful. This chain connects TRBV2 to TRBJ2-5; D is perhaps TRBD2 (5 bases). From germline, CDR1 is SNHLY and CDR2 FYNNEI. CDR3 size: 16 residues. V dropped 1 base and J dropped 4 bases, with 16 bases sitting between them. The CDR3 coding sequence is TGTGCCAGCAGTGAAGAGGAGGAGCTAGCAACAGAGACCCAGTACTTC. Translation: CASSEEEELATETQYF.

The table lists this clonotype with many counts. Found in a library prepared for alpha chains, this beta chain is an off-target read, and its abundance has little meaning. The chain is built from TRBV6-6 and TRBJ1-2, with 7 bases that match TRBD1. Germline V gene sequence: CDR1 MNHNY, CDR2 SVGAGI (reference sequence). The CDR3 spans 16 residues. V was clipped by 8 bases and J by 2 bases; unmatched bases: 14. CDR3 amino acids: CASCQSGQGGNYGYTF. The CDR3 DNA sequence: TGTGCCAGCTGCCAGAGCGGGCAGGGGGGAAACTATGGCTACACCTTC.

This clonotype was found many times. This beta chain is an unintended read in a library built for alpha chains; its size means little. This chain joins TRBV30 and TRBJ1-1; 8 bases agree with TRBD1. Trimming at V came to 4 bases and at J to 8 bases, leaving 9 bases not matched to a gene. In germline, CDR1 is GTSNPN, CDR2 SVGIG (reference sequence). This CDR3 region has 13 residues. Here the CDR3 reads CAWIRARQGEAFF. The DNA for the CDR3 is TGTGCCTGGATTCGGGCTAGACAGGGGGAAGCTTTCTTT.

This clonotype was recorded many times. In a library made to pick up alpha chains, this beta chain is a stray read with a size that means little. CDR3 DNA sequence: TGTGCCAGCAGCTTAGACAGGACAGGGTCTAAGGGGGACACTGAAGCTTTCTTT. Translated: CASSLDRTGSKGDTEAFF. The chain recombines TRBV11-2 with TRBJ1-1; 8 nucleotides line up with TRBD1. The V gene's germline CDR1 is SGHAT and CDR2 FQNNGV. CDR3 length: 18 amino acids. The V and J ends lost 0 bases and 3 bases, in that order; junction bases with no gene match: 12.

This clonotype was counted many times. This beta chain is an off-target read within a library intended for alpha chains, so its frequency means little. The chain has TRBV11-2 and TRBJ1-4; D ambiguous. This CDR3 comprises 14 residues. Trimming removed 5 bases at V and 8 bases at J, with 15 bases between. Germline CDR1 SGHAT, CDR2 FQNNGV. The CDR3 nucleotides read TGTGCCAGCAGCCCATATAGTCTGGGGGAAAAACTGTTTTTT. This codes for CASSPYSLGEKLFF. Based on the CDR3 plus reference TRBV11-2 and TRBJ1-4, the full variable domain is EAGVAQSPRYKIIEKRQSVAFWCNPISGHATLYWYQQILGQGPKLLIQFQNNGVVDDSQLPKDRFSAERLKGVDSTLKIQPAKLEDSAVYLCASSPYSLGEKLFFGSGTQLSVL.

The sample holds many counts of this clonotype. This beta chain turned up in a library designed for alpha chains; as an off-target read, its abundance says little. The chain couples TRBV7-2 to TRBJ2-5, with D uncertain. V lost 2 bases to trimming and J lost 5 bases, with 12 bases between them. The CDR3 totals 14 residues. Germline CDR1 reads SGHTA; CDR2 reads FQGNSA. For the CDR3, the DNA is TGTGCCAGCAGCTTATACCCAACCCGGGAGACCCAGTACTTC. It yields the protein CASSLYPTRETQYF. The whole variable domain, filled in from reference TRBV7-2 and TRBJ2-5, reads GAGVSQSPSNKVTEKGKDVELRCDPISGHTALYWYRQSLGQGLEFLIYFQGNSAPDKSGLPSDRFSAERTGGSVSTLTIQRTQQEDSAVYLCASSLYPTRETQYFGPGTRLLVL.

With respect to this clonotype: This beta chain was picked up by a library intended for alpha chains and is off target, so its count carries little meaning. The chain uses TRBV29-1 and TRBJ1-5, with 8 bases lining up with TRBD1. CDR1 is SQVTM, CDR2 ANQGSEA, per germline. The CDR3 spans 13 residues. J gave up 6 bases and V 6 bases, and 7 bases lay outside the gene matches. DNA of the CDR3: TGCAGCGTGTGGTCAGGGGGCTCTCAGCCCCAGCATTTT. Translated, it gives CSVWSGGSQPQHF.

Many counts were recorded for this clonotype. This beta chain was picked up by a library intended for alpha chains and is off target, so its count carries little meaning. The chain uses TRBV9 and TRBJ2-7; 7 bases are shared with TRBD1. The ends lost 3 bases at V and 0 bases at J; junction bases unmatched: 6. Germline V gene data show CDR1 as SGDLS and CDR2 as YYNGEE. There are 15 residues in the CDR3. The chain's CDR3 is CASSGTRGSSYEQYF. Here the CDR3 DNA reads TGTGCCAGCAGCGGAACCAGGGGGAGCTCCTACGAGCAGTACTTC.

This clonotype was seen at least ten times. Since the library was made to target alpha chains, this beta chain is a stray read and its abundance is not meaningful. This sequence joins TRBV6-1 and TRBJ1-5; 9 nucleotides agree with TRBD1. The CDR3 loop spans 15 amino acids. V trimming: 6 bases; J trimming: 6 bases; junction bases outside the gene matches: 9. CDR1 is MNHNS and CDR2 is SASEGT in the germline V gene. In nucleotides, the CDR3 is TGTGCCAGCAGCCTCGGACAGGGGTTAAGTCAGCCCCAGCATTTT. Amino acid sequence: CASSLGQGLSQPQHF.

The table lists this clonotype with many counts. Since it is a stray read in a library aimed at alpha chains, this beta chain has a size that is not meaningful. This chain uses TRBV10-1 with TRBJ2-7, with D tentatively TRBD1 (5 bases). The germline CDR1 and CDR2 sequences are WNHNN and SYGVQD (reference sequence). The CDR3 has 13 amino acids. Trimming removed 3 bases at V and 5 bases at J, with 11 bases between. The CDR3 bases are TGCGCCAGCAGTGAAGCAGGGAAAGACGAGCAGTACTTC. The encoded protein is CASSEAGKDEQYF.

In its sample, this clonotype was seen many times. Being off target in a library aimed at alpha chains, this beta chain has a size of little meaning. The chain uses TRBV5-1 and TRBJ2-4, with unresolved D. The CDR3 sequence is 13 residues long. The germline V gene encodes CDR1 SGHRS and CDR2 YFSETQ. Trimming removed 7 bases at V and 6 bases at J, with 14 bases between. CDR3 coding DNA: TGCGCCAGCCAGGACGGCGGATCAAACATTCAGTACTTC. Translation gives CASQDGGSNIQYF.

This clonotype was detected many times. As an off-target read in a library built for alpha chains, this beta chain has a frequency of little significance. V usage is TRBV4-1 and J usage is TRBJ2-2; TRBD1 might be the D (6 bases). The CDR3 runs 16 residues. Trimming removed 4 bases at V and 4 bases at J, with 16 bases between. From germline, CDR1 is MGHRA and CDR2 YSYEKL. CDR3 region: CASSPQPGQTTGELFF. For the CDR3, the DNA is TGCGCCAGCAGCCCCCAACCAGGACAGACCACCGGGGAGCTGTTTTTT.